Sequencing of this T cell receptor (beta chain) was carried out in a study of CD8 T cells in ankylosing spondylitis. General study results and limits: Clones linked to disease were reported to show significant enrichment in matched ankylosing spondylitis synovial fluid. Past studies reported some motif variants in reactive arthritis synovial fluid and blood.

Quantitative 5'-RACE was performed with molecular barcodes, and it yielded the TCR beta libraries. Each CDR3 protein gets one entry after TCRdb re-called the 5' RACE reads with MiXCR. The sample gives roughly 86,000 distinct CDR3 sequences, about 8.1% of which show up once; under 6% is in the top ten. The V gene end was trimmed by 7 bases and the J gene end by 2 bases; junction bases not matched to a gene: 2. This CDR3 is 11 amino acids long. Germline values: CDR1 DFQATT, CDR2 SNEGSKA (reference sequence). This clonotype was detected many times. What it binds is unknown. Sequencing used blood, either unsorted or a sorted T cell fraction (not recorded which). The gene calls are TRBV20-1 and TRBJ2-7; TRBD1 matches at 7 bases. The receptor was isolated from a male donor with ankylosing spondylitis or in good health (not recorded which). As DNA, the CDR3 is TGCAGTGGGGACAGCACCTACGAGCAGTACTTC. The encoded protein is CSGDSTYEQYF.